This TCR beta chain originates from a study of post-analysis software for immune sequencing data. Comment on this clonotype: Its antigen is not identified.

Study-wide results and limits: Five TRBV segments (TRBV5-6, TRBV5-1 and TRBV20-1 among them) occurred more frequently in patients than in controls.

TCR beta libraries were prepared from cDNA with unique molecular identifiers. TCRdb ran MiXCR on the PCR reads and lists one entry per CDR3 protein. The table has 400,000 to 500,000 distinct CDR3 sequences, 39% seen once. CDR3 length equals 20 residues. Trimming cost V 3 bases and J 2 bases; bases outside gene matches: 23. CDR1 and CDR2 from the germline V gene are SGHKS and YYEKEE (reference sequence). The sample comprised blood. The receptor's source is a girl aged 2 to 9 with multiple sclerosis. The chain recombines TRBV5-5 with TRBJ2-7; TRBD2 agrees at 7 bases. CDR3 protein: CASSSHLAGVVRSGPYEQYF. CDR3 DNA: TGTGCCAGCAGCTCCCATCTCGCGGGAGTTGTCCGAAGCGGCCCCTACGAGCAGTACTTC.